The clone carrying this T cell receptor beta chain was detected a few times. Antigen specificity is unknown. Amplification of the TCR beta CDR3 regions used RNA transcripts (as template). HTBI-primed RT-PCR formed the first round, and a multiplex PCR formed the second. TCRdb used MiXCR to reprocess the multiplex PCR reads, holding one entry per CDR3 protein. The data hold 1 million to 1.3 million distinct CDR3 sequences, with about 35% observed a single time. The diagnosis combined clinical symptoms, thyroxine, TRAb, thyroid ultrasound and orbital computed tomography scans. This sample is part of a study of Graves' ophthalmopathy and Graves' hyperthyroidism. Study summary: The authors defined stable hyperthyroidism as no ophthalmopathy within 18 months of follow-up.

Study conclusions and caveats: Blood also held most thyroid clonotypes expanded above 0.001 frequency. The model forecast ophthalmopathy progression, reaching under 71% sensitivity and approximately 72% specificity.

The germline gives CDR1 ENHRY, CDR2 SYGVKD. This CDR3 spans 14 amino acids. V lost 5 bases to trimming and J lost 4 bases, with 12 bases between them. The sequence was collected from an adult man with Graves' hyperthyroidism. The genes are TRBV10-3 and TRBJ1-5; D uncertain. Sequenced material: peripheral blood or thyroid tissue (not recorded which). CDR3 residues: CAISLGPDNQPQHF. DNA for the CDR3: TGTGCCATCAGTTTAGGGCCAGATAATCAGCCCCAGCATTTT.